This TCR beta chain is from a study of metastatic and nonmetastatic thyroid tumors. At the level of the study: Across blood and tumor or nodule tissue, repertoires from malignant and benign thyroid patients were compared with one another. Study results and limitations: Compared with benign nodules, malignant thyroid tumors were reported to have significantly higher TCR beta diversity in both blood and tumor.

There are a few counts of this clone. Its cognate antigen is unknown. Every patient was untreated before thyroid surgery. CDR1 is MDHEN, CDR2 SYDVKM, per germline. CDR3 length: 15 residues. V was trimmed by 3 bases and J by 6 bases, leaving 15 bases between them. Original processing methods: Across clinicopathological groups, CDR3 differences served as the basis for building a distant-metastasis classifier for papillary thyroid cancer. With MiXCR, TCRdb reprocessed the PCR reads. TCRdb's processing, not the authors' own work, is the source of the V and J calls. The repertoire holds approximately 23,000 clones, with more than 20% as singletons.

The clonotype comes from a male donor with papillary thyroid cancer or a benign thyroid nodule (not recorded which). Some clones in this sample may be carry-over from other donors' samples. The sequenced sample was blood. V gene TRBV28 combines with J gene TRBJ1-5, with a weak D call TRBD1 (6 bases). CDR3 DNA sequence: TGTGCCAGCAGTTTGAACCAGGGGTGGACTCAGCCCCAGCATTTT. Translating gives CASSLNQGWTQPQHF.